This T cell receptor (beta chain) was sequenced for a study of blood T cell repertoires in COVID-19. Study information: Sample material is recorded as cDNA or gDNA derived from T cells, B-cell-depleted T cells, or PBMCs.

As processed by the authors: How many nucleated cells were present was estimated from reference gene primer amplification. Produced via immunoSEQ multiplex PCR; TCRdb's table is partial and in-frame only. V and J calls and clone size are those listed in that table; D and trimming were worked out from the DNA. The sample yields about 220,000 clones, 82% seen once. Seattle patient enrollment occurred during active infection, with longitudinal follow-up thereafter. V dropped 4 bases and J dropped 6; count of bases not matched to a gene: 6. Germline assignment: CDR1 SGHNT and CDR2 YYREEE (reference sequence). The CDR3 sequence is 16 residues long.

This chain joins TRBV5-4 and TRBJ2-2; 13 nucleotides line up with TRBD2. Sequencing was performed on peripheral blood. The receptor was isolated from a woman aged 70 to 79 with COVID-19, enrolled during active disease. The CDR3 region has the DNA TGTGCCAGCAGCACCGGACTAGCGGGAGTACCCGGGGAGCTGTTTTTT. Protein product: CASSTGLAGVPGELFF.